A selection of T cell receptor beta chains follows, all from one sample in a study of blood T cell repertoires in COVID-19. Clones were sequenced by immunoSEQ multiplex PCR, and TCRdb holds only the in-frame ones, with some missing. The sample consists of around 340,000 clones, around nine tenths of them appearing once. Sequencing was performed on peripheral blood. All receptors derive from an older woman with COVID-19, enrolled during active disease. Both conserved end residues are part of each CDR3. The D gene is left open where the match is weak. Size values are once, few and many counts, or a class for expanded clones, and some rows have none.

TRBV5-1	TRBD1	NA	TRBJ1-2	TGCGCCAGCAGCTATGGGACAGGGGCTGGCTACACCTTC	CASSYGTGAGYTF
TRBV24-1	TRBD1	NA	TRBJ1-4	TGTGCCACCAGTGATTTGCATAGGACAGGGAAGGGTGAAAAACTGTTTTTT	CATSDLHRTGKGEKLFF
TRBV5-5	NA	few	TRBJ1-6	TGTGCCAGCAGCCCCGACAGGAATAATTCACCCCTCCACTTT	CASSPDRNNSPLHF
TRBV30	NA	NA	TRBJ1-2	TGTGCCTCCACGGGGAGGCCTAGCTATGGCTACACCTTC	CASTGRPSYGYTF
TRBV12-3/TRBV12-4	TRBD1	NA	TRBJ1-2	TGTGCCAGCAGTCGGGACAGGGGCTATGGCTACACCTTC	CASSRDRGYGYTF
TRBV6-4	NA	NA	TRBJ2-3	TGTGCCAGCAGTGAAGGGCACGGGGGCACAGATACGCAGTATTTT	CASSEGHGGTDTQYF
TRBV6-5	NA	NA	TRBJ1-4	TGTGCCAGCAGTCGCCTAGGGGATAGCAAGGGAAAACTGTTTTTT	CASSRLGDSKGKLFF
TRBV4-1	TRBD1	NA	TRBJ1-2	TGCGCCAGCAGCCAAGGACAGGGGGCGATAGGCTACACCTTC	CASSQGQGAIGYTF
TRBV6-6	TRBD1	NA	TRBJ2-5	TGTGCCAGCAGTTCCCCGGGACAGGGTCAAGAGACCCAGTACTTC	CASSSPGQGQETQYF
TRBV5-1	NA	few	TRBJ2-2	TGCGCCAGCTCCGGGACTCCCAACACCGGGGAGCTGTTTTTT	CASSGTPNTGELFF
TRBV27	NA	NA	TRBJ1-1	TGTGCCAGCAGTTTCGGTGGGAACACTGAAGCTTTCTTT	CASSFGGNTEAFF
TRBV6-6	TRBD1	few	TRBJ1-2	TGTGCCAGCAGCCTAGATAGGACAGGGAACTATGGCTACACCTTC	CASSLDRTGNYGYTF
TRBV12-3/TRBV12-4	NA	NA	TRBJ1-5	TGTGCCAGCAGTTTTGGGCTCAATCAGCCCCAGCATTTT	CASSFGLNQPQHF
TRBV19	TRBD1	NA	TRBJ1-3	TGTGCCAGTTTGGACAGGGTTGGAAACACCATATATTTT	CASLDRVGNTIYF
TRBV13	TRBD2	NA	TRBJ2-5	TGTGCCAGCAGCTTAGCCGGGGGGAGTCCCCTAAAGACCCAGTACTTC	CASSLAGGSPLKTQYF
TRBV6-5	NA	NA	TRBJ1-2	TGTGCCAGCGGAGCAGGGCCGAACGGCTACACCTTC	CASGAGPNGYTF
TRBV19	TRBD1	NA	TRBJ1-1	TGTGCCAGTAGTCTCGGACAGGGCATGAACACTGAAGCTTTCTTT	CASSLGQGMNTEAFF
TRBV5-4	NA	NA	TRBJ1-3	TGTGCCAGCAGCTCTAGTTCCTCTGGAAACACCATATATTTT	CASSSSSSGNTIYF
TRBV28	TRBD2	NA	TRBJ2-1	TGTGCCAGCATTTTAGCGGGGGGGCTCGTAATCGACAATGAGCAGTTCTTC	CASILAGGLVIDNEQFF
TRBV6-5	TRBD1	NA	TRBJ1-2	TGTGCCAGCAGTTTAACAGGGGGCCGGGGCTACACCTTC	CASSLTGGRGYTF
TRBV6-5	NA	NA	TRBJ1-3	TGTGCCAGCACTCTAAGCTCTGGAAACACCATATATTTT	CASTLSSGNTIYF
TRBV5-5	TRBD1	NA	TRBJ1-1	TGTGCCAGCAGCCGCCGGGACAGTTCGATGAACACTGAAGCTTTCTTT	CASSRRDSSMNTEAFF
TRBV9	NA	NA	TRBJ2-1	TGTGCCAGCAGCATCGGGGGTGGCAGTGAGCAGTTCTTC	CASSIGGGSEQFF
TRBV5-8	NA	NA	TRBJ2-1	TGTGCCAGCAGCTACCTATGGGGGGGCCAGTTCTTC	CASSYLWGGQFF
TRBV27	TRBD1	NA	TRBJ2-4	TGTGCCAGCAGACCCCAACAGGGGACCAAAAACATTCAGTACTTC	CASRPQQGTKNIQYF
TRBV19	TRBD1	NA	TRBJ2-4	TGTGCCAGTAGTAAAATGGACAGGGGGCTAATAGCCAAAAACATTCAGTACTTC	CASSKMDRGLIAKNIQYF
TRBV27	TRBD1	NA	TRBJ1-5	TGTGCCAGCAGCCCGACAGGGAGCAATCAGCCCCAGCATTTT	CASSPTGSNQPQHF
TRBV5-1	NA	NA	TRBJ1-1	TGCGCCAGCAGCTTTTCCGCAGGGGTGGACACTGAAGCTTTCTTT	CASSFSAGVDTEAFF
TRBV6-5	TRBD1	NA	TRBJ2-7	TGTGCCAGCAGTCGTCCCGGGACAGGCTCTGGCGAGCAGTACTTC	CASSRPGTGSGEQYF
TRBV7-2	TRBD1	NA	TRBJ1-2	TGTGCCAGCAGCCCATACGGACAGGTCGGAAACTATGGCTACACCTTC	CASSPYGQVGNYGYTF
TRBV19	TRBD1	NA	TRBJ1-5	TGTGCCAGTAGTATCCCCAGACAGGGTCAGCCCCAGCATTTT	CASSIPRQGQPQHF
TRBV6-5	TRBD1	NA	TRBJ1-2	TGTGCCAGCAGTTACTCGCGGGACAGAAACTATGGCTACACCTTC	CASSYSRDRNYGYTF
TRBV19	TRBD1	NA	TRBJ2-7	TGTGCCAGTAGTGGGCGGGCCGGGACAGGGTCCTACGAGCAGTACTTC	CASSGRAGTGSYEQYF
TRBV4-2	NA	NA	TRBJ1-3	TGTGCCAGCAGCCAAGATGGACCTCACCCCGGGGGGGGAAACACCATATATTTT	CASSQDGPHPGGGNTIYF
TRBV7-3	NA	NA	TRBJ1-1	TGTGCCAGCAGCCCGGGGGTGTACACTGAAGCTTTCTTT	CASSPGVYTEAFF
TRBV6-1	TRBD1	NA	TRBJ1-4	TGTGCCAGCAGTGAAGCTCAGGGGGCACTCTCGGCAGCTGCAACTAATGAAAAACTGTTTTTT	CASSEAQGALSAAATNEKLFF
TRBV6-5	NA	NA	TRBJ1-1	TGTGCCAGCAGTTCCCAGGGGAAAGGGGACACTGAAGCTTTCTTT	CASSSQGKGDTEAFF
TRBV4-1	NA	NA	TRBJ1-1	TGCGCCAGCAGCCAAATGAAGGGGGTAGCTGAAGCTTTCTTT	CASSQMKGVAEAFF
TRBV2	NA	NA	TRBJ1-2	TGTGCCAGCAGTGAAAGGCGGCCTTACTATGGCTACACCTTC	CASSERRPYYGYTF
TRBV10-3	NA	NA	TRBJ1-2	TGTGCCATCAGGGAAAGGACAGATCCCACTGGCTACACCTTC	CAIRERTDPTGYTF
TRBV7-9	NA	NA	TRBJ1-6	TGTGCCAGCAGCTTATTAGGGGGTAATTCACCCCTCCACTTT	CASSLLGGNSPLHF
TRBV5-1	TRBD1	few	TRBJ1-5	TGCGCCAGCAGCTTAGGGACAGACAATCAGCCCCAGCATTTT	CASSLGTDNQPQHF
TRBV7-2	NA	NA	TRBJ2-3	TGTGCCAGCAGCCCGGGACTTCACACAGATACGCAGTATTTT	CASSPGLHTDTQYF
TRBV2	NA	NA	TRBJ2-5	TGTGCCAGCAGTGGGGACTCCTCGCTGTCTACCTTACTGGAGACCCAGTACTTC	CASSGDSSLSTLLETQYF
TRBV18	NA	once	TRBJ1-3	TGTGCCAGCTCCCGCGACAGCTCTGGAAACACCATATATTTT	CASSRDSSGNTIYF
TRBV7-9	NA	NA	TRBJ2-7	TGTGCCAGCAGCCCCATGGGGGGACAGAAGGACGAGCAGTACTTC	CASSPMGGQKDEQYF
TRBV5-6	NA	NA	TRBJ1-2	TGTGCCAGCAGCTCAGTACGAACGTATGGCTACACCTTC	CASSSVRTYGYTF
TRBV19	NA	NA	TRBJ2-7	TGTGCCAGTAGTCCGAACAGACAGGTCCGGTACGAGCAGTACTTC	CASSPNRQVRYEQYF
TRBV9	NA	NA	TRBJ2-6	TGTGCCAGCAGCGTAGGAGGGGAGGCCTCTGGGGCCAACGTCCTGACTTTC	CASSVGGEASGANVLTF
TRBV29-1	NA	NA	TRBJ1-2	TGCAGCGTTGGGGCAGGGGCAGGCTACACCTTC	CSVGAGAGYTF
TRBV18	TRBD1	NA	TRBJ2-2	TGTGCCAGCTCACCGGACAGGGGGCCTGGCGGGGAGCTGTTTTTT	CASSPDRGPGGELFF
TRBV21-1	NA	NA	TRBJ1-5	TGTGCCAGCAGCAAAGCCATACGACAGTTTAGCAATCAGCCCCAGCATTTT	CASSKAIRQFSNQPQHF
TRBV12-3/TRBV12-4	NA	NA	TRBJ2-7	TGTGCCAGCAGTTTCGGGACTTCCTACGAGCAGTACTTC	CASSFGTSYEQYF
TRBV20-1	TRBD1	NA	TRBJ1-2	TGCAGTGCTCGTGACAGGGATTACTTGGGGGGCTACACCTTC	CSARDRDYLGGYTF
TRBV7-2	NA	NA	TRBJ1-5	TGTGCCAGCAGCAAACAGGGATGGGGTCAGCCCCAGCATTTT	CASSKQGWGQPQHF
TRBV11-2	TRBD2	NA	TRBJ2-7	TGTGCCAGCAGTCCTAGCTCCGTACGGGGGGTCTACGAGCAGTACTTC	CASSPSSVRGVYEQYF
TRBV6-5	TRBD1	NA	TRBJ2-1	TGTGCCAGCAGTTACGGACAGGGGGCGGCCAATGAGCAGTTCTTC	CASSYGQGAANEQFF
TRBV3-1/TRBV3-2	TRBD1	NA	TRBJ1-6	TGTGCCAGCAGCAACGACAGGGGATCACCCCTCCACTTT	CASSNDRGSPLHF
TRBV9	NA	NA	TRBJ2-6	TGTGCCAGTTCGTCCTCTGGGGCCAACGTCCTGACTTTC	CASSSSGANVLTF